This T cell receptor (beta chain) was sequenced for a study of molecular identifiers for immune sequencing clone quantification. Study in general: In the replicates, RNA derived from approximately 20,000 or 100,000 naive CD8 cells was divided into five parts, and four were sequenced. Study findings and constraints: Clones above 20 RNA copies held over 97% of effector molecules, under 1% in naive cells.

Naive CD8 T cells underwent sorting with the CD8+CD4-CCR7+CD45RA+ definition. This clonotype showed up many times. No antigen is known for it. In germline, CDR1 is SQVTM, CDR2 ANQGSEA. V lost 7 bases to trimming and J lost 4 bases; unmatched junction nucleotides: 7. The CDR3 contains 13 residues. Previously described methods and listed TCR primers were employed for the bulk TCR libraries. In TCRdb, the PCR reads were re-called with MiXCR into one record per CDR3 protein. The sample consists of about half a million distinct CDR3 sequences, over 20% of them appearing once. This TCR derives from a human donor in good health. Some libraries in this study had Jurkat cell RNA spiked in. The rearrangement uses TRBV29-1 and TRBJ2-7; 10 nucleotides match TRBD2. Source material: naive CD8+ T cells from blood, with Jurkat cell RNA spiked in. Subset reported: FACS-sorted CD8+CD4-CCR7+CD45RA+ naive T cells. The CDR3 DNA is TGCAGCGCAAAGCCTAGCGGGAGATACGAGCAGTACTTC. Protein: CSAKPSGRYEQYF.